This T cell receptor beta chain was documented in a study of technical replicates of blood from several donors. Method: immunoSEQ multiplex PCR; TCRdb's copy keeps in-frame clones and lacks some. The table shows 95,000 to 100,000 clones, with just over 95% occurring only once. Trimming took off 5 bases at V and 3 bases at J, with 5 bases between the two ends. Germline values: CDR1 SEHNR, CDR2 FQNEAQ (reference sequence). CDR3 length: 12 amino acids. The J gene is TRBJ2-1, the V gene TRBV7-9; no reliable D call. The sequencing sample was made of T cells isolated from PBMCs. This receptor was identified in a human donor in good health. As DNA, the CDR3 is TGTGCCAGCAGCCTATACTACAATGAGCAGTTCTTC. As protein: CASSLYYNEQFF. Based on the CDR3 plus reference TRBV7-9 and TRBJ2-1, the full variable domain is DTGVSQNPRHKITKRGQNVTFRCDPISEHNRLYWYRQTLGQGPEFLTYFQNEAQLEKSRLLSDRFSAERPKGSFSTLEIQRTEQGDSAMYLCASSLYYNEQFFGPGTRLTVL.